These 11 T cell receptor beta chains were all obtained from the same sample, sequenced in a study of shared clonotypes between healthy human individuals. Measured with immunoSEQ multiplex PCR; TCRdb has only the in-frame clones, and not every one. The sample lists roughly 2.2 million clones, over 85% occurring once. Sequencing used naive CD4+ T cells from PBMCs. Indicated subset: CD45RA+ positively selected. These TCRs come from a man younger than 30 in good health. Some clones in this sample may be carry-over from other donors' samples.

The V call is TRBV5-4, the J call TRBJ2-2, with D possibly being TRBD1 or TRBD2 (6 bases each). Trimming removed 4 bases from V and 5 bases from J, with 18 bases in between. This CDR3 has 16 amino acids. Germline values: CDR1 SGHNT, CDR2 YYREEE (reference sequence). CDR3 coding DNA: TGTGCCAGCAGCCCCGCGAGCAGGGGAGGTACCGGGGAGCTGTTTTTT. Its protein is CASSPASRGGTGELFF.

The V gene is TRBV28, the J gene TRBJ2-7; D perhaps matches TRBD1 (6 bases). Germline V gene data show CDR1 as MDHEN and CDR2 as SYDVKM. V lost 1 base, J lost 2 bases, and 12 bases lay in between. This CDR3 has 15 amino acids. CDR3 DNA: TGTGCCAGCAGTTTATACAGCCCAGGGGCCTACGAGCAGTACTTC. Amino acids: CASSLYSPGAYEQYF.

This clone was recorded a few times. The rearrangement links TRBV10-3 to TRBJ2-3; TRBD2 might be the D (6 bases). The germline V and J ends were trimmed by 10 bases and 2 bases, with 19 bases remaining between them. The CDR3 runs 15 residues. Germline CDR1 ENHRY, CDR2 SYGVKD. The CDR3 is CATQTSIAPTDTQYF. The CDR3, as DNA: TGTGCCACCCAGACTAGTATCGCCCCCACAGATACGCAGTATTTT.

This clone was observed once. The chain has TRBV28 and TRBJ2-1; 7 bases map to TRBD1. This CDR3 has 15 residues. Germline V lookup: CDR1 MDHEN, CDR2 SYDVKM. V lost 6 bases and J lost 3; bases outside the gene matches: 8. The CDR3 nucleotides are TGTGCCAGCAGAACCGGGACAGCTAACTACAATGAGCAGTTCTTC. Translation gives CASRTGTANYNEQFF.

This chain connects TRBV28 to TRBJ1-1, with TRBD1 as a possible D gene (6 bases). Germline assignment: CDR1 MDHEN and CDR2 SYDVKM. The ends were cut back, 5 bases at V and 4 bases at J, with 14 bases in the middle. The CDR3 contains 14 residues. The CDR3 region is CASSGGGAVTEAFF. The CDR3 nucleotides are TGTGCCAGCAGTGGAGGGGGGGCAGTCACTGAAGCTTTCTTT.

The chain couples TRBV9 to TRBJ2-2; D not certain. CDR1 and CDR2 (germline): SGDLS, YYNGEE. The V gene lost 1 base and the J gene lost 4 bases, with 8 bases spanning the gap. The CDR3 is 14 amino acids. The CDR3 reads CASSVPVTTGELFF. The CDR3 region has the DNA TGTGCCAGCAGCGTACCGGTCACCACCGGGGAGCTGTTTTTT. Variable domain in full (rest from reference TRBV9 and TRBJ2-2): DSGVTQTPKHLITATGQRVTLRCSPRSGDLSVYWYQQSLDQGLQFLIQYYNGEERAKGNILERFSAQQFPDLHSELNLSSLELGDSALYFCASSVPVTTGELFFGEGSRLTVL.

The V and J genes are TRBV7-9 and TRBJ2-1, with 9 nucleotides matching TRBD2. Trimming at V came to 8 bases and at J to 4 bases, leaving 6 bases not matched to a gene. The CDR3 runs to 14 residues. CDR1 and CDR2 (germline): SEHNR, FQNEAQ (reference sequence). CDR3 DNA: TGTGCCAGCCGCGGGAGGGCGACATACAATGAGCAGTTCTTC. Residues: CASRGRATYNEQFF.

The chain uses TRBV5-1 and TRBJ2-7, with D possibly being TRBD2 (7 bases). Germline-derived CDR1 and CDR2 are SGHRS and YFSETQ. V was cut by 3 bases and J by 4 bases, with 14 bases left in between. This CDR3 is built from 14 residues. For the CDR3, the DNA is TGCGCCAGCAGCTGGGGGGGGCGAACATACGAGCAGTACTTC. It yields the protein CASSWGGRTYEQYF.

This clone showed up just once. This chain connects TRBV2 to TRBJ2-7; TRBD2 matches 10 bases. This CDR3 is 16 amino acids long. Germline V gives CDR1 SNHLY, CDR2 FYNNEI. V shed 6 bases, J shed 0 bases, and the junction held 8 bases outside the gene matches. The CDR3 loop reads CASRGQREGFSYEQYF. The CDR3 bases are TGTGCCAGCAGGGGACAGCGGGAGGGATTCTCCTACGAGCAGTACTTC.

V is TRBV6-5 and J is TRBJ1-4; D not resolved. With 0 bases removed from V and 8 bases from J, the gap between germline ends came to 4 bases. Germline CDR1 is MNHEY and CDR2 is SVGAGI. The CDR3 covers 12 residues. CDR3 DNA sequence: TGTGCCAGCAGTTACTCGACCGAAAAACTGTTTTTT. Translated: CASSYSTEKLFF.

The rearrangement uses TRBV21-1 and TRBJ2-3; the tabulated D call, TRBD2, remains unverified against the DNA. TRBV21-1 counts as a pseudogene. This CDR3 has 17 residues. This chain's CDR3 is CASSTLTSGTLTDTQYF. CDR3 coding DNA: TGTGCCAGCAGCACACTAACCTCCGGGACTCTCACAGATACGCAGTATTTT.